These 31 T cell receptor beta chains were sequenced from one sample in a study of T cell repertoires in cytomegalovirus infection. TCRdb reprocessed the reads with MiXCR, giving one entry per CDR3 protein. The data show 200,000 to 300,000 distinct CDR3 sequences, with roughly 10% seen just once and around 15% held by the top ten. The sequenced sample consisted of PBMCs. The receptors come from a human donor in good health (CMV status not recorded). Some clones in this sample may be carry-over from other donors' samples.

The CDR3 nucleotides read TGCAGTGGTTATCTAGGCACAGGGGAGGGCTACACCTTC. Its translation is CSGYLGTGEGYTF. This rearrangement joins TRBV20-1 to TRBJ1-2, with 7 bases matching TRBD1. The CDR3 covers 13 residues. Looked up from germline, CDR1 is DFQATT and CDR2 is SNEGSKA (reference sequence). The V segment lost 7 bases and the J segment 8 bases; nucleotides outside the gene matches: 13.

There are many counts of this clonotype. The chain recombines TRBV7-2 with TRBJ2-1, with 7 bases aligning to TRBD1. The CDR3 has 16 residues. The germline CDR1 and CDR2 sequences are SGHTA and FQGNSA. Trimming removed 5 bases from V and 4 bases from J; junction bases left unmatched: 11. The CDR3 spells CASSRTGPGGYNEQFF. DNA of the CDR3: TGTGCCAGCAGCCGAACCGGGCCAGGGGGATACAATGAGCAGTTCTTC. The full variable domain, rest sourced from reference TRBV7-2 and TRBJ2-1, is GAGVSQSPSNKVTEKGKDVELRCDPISGHTALYWYRQSLGQGLEFLIYFQGNSAPDKSGLPSDRFSAERTGGSVSTLTIQRTQQEDSAVYLCASSRTGPGGYNEQFFGPGTRLTVL.

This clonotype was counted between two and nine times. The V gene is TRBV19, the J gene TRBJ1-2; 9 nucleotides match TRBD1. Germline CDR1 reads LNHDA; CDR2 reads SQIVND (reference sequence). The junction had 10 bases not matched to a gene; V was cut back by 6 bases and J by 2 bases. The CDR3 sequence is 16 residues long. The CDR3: CASSGLGTGNNYGYTF. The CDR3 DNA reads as TGTGCCAGTAGCGGCTTAGGGACAGGGAACAACTATGGCTACACCTTC. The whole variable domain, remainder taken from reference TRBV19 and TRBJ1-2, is DGGITQSPKYLFRKEGQNVTLSCEQNLNHDAMYWYRQDPGQGLRLIYYSQIVNDFQKGDIAEGYSVSREKKESFPLTVTSAQKNPTAFYLCASSGLGTGNNYGYTFGSGTRLTVV.

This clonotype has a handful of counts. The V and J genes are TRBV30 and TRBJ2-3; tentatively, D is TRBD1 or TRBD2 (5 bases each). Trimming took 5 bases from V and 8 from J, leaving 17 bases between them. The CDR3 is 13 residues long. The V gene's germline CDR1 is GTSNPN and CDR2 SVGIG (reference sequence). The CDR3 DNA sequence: TGTGCCTGGCACCGGGACGGCAGGCGTACGCAGTATTTT. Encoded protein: CAWHRDGRRTQYF.

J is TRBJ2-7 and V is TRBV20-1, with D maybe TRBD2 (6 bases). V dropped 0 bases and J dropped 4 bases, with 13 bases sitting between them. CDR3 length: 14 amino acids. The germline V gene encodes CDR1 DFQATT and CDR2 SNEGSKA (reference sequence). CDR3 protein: CSAREDGGLYEQYF. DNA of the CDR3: TGCAGTGCTAGAGAGGACGGGGGACTTTACGAGCAGTACTTC.

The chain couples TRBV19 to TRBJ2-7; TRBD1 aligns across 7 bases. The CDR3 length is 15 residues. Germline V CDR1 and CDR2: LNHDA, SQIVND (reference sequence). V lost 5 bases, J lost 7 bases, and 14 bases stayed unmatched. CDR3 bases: TGTGCCAGTAGTCCGCACCGGGACAGACCTTCGGAGCAGTACTTC. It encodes CASSPHRDRPSEQYF.

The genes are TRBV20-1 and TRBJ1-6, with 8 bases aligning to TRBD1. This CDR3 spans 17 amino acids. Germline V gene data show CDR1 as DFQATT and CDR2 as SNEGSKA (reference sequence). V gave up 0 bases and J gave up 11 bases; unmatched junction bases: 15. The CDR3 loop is CSARDPPPGQAAPPLHF. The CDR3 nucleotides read TGCAGTGCTAGAGATCCGCCCCCGGGACAGGCCGCACCACCCCTCCACTTT.

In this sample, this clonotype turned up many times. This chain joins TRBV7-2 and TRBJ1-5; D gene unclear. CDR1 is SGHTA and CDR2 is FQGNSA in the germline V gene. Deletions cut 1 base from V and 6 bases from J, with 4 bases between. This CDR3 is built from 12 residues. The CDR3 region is CASSLGSQPQHF. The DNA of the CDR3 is TGTGCCAGCAGCTTAGGGTCTCAGCCCCAGCATTTT.

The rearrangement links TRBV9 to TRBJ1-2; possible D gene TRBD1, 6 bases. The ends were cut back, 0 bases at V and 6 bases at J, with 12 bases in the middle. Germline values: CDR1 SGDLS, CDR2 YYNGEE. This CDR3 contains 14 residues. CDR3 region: CASSVVSGAHGYTF. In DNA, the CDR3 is TGTGCCAGCAGCGTAGTATCAGGGGCCCATGGCTACACCTTC.

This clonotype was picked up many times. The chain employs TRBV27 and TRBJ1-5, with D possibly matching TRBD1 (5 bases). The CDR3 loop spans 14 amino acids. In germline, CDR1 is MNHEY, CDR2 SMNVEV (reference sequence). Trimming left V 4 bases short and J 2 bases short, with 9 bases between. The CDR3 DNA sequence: TGTGCCAGCAGTTATATAGGGGGCAATCAGCCCCAGCATTTT. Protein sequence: CASSYIGGNQPQHF.

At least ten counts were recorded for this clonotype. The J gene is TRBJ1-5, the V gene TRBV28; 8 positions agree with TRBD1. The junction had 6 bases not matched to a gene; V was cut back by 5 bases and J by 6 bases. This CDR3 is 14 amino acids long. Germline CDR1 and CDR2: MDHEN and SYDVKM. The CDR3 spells CASSPDRVAQPQHF. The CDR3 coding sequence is TGTGCCAGCAGTCCGGACAGGGTCGCTCAGCCCCAGCATTTT.

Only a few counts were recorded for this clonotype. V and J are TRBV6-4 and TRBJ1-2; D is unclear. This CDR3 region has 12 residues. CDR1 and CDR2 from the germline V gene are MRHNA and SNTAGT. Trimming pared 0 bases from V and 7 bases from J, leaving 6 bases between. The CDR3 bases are TGTGCCAGCAGTGACTCGATCGGTGGCTACACCTTC. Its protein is CASSDSIGGYTF.

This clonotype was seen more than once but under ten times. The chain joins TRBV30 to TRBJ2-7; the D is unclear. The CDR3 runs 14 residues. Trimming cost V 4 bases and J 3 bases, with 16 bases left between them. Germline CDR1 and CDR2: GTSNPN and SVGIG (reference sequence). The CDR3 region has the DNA TGTGCCTGGAAAAGGGCCCAAGGGATCTACGAGCAGTACTTC. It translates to CAWKRAQGIYEQYF.

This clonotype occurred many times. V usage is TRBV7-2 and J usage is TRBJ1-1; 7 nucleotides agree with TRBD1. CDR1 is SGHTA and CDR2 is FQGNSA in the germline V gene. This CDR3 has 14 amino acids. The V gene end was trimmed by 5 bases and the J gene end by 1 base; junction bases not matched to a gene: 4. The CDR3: CASSRTGANTEAFF. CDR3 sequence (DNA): TGTGCCAGCAGCCGTACAGGGGCGAACACTGAAGCTTTCTTT.

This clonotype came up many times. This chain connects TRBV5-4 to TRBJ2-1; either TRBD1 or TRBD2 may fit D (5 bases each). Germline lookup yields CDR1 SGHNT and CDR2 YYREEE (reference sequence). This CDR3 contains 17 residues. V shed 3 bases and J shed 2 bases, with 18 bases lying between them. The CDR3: CASSSRPGTLTYNEQFF. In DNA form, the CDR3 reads TGTGCCAGCAGCTCGAGACCCGGGACCCTCACCTACAATGAGCAGTTCTTC.

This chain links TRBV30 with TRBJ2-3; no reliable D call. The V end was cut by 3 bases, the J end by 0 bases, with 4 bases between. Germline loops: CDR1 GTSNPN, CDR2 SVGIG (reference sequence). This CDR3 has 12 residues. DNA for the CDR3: TGTGCCTGGAGGTATAGCACAGATACGCAGTATTTT. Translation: CAWRYSTDTQYF.

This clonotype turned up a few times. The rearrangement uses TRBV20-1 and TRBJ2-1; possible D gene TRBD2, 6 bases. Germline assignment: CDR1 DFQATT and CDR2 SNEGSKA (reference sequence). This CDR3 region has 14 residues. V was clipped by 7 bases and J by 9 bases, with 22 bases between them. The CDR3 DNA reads TGCAGTGGAGACCGGGACTCTCGCCGGGGTGAGCAGTTCTTC. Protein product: CSGDRDSRRGEQFF.

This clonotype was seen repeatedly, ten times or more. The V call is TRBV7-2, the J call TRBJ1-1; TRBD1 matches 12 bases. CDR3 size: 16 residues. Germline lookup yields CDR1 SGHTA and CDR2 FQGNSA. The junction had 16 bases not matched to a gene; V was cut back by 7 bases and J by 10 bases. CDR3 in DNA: TGTGCCAGCAACCCTAACTTGGGGACAGGGGGCTTTGCAGCTTTCTTT. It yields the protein CASNPNLGTGGFAAFF.

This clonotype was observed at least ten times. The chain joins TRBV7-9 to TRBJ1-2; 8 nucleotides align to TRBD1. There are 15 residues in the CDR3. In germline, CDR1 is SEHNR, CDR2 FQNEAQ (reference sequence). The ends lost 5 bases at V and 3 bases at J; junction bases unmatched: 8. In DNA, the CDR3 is TGTGCCAGCAGCCTTCGACAGGGGCTGGACTATGGCTACACCTTC. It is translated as CASSLRQGLDYGYTF.

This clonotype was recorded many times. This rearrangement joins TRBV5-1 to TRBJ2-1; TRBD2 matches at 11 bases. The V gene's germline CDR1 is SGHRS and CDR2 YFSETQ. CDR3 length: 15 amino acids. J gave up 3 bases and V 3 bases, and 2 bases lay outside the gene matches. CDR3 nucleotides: TGCGCCAGCAGCTCCGGGACTAGCGGCTACAATGAGCAGTTCTTC. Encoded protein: CASSSGTSGYNEQFF.

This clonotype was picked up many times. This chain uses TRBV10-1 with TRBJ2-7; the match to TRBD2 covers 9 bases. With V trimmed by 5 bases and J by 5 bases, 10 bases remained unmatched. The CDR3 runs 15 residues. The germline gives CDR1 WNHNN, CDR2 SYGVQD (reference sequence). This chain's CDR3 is CASSPKAGGRNEQYF. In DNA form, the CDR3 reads TGCGCCAGCAGTCCCAAAGCGGGGGGCAGGAACGAGCAGTACTTC.

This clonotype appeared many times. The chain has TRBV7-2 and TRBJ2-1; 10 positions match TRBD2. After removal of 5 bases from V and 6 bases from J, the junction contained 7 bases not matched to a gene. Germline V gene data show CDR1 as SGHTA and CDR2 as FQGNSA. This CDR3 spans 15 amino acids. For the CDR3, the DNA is TGTGCCAGCAGCGCGGGACTAGCGAGAGTCAATGAGCAGTTCTTC. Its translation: CASSAGLARVNEQFF.

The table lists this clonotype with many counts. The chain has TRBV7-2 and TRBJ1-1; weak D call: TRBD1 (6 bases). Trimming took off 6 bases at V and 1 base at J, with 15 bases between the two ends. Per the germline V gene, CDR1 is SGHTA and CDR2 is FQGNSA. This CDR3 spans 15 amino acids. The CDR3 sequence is CASRRQRGANTEAFF. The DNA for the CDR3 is TGTGCCAGCAGACGACAGCGGGGGGCGAACACTGAAGCTTTCTTT.

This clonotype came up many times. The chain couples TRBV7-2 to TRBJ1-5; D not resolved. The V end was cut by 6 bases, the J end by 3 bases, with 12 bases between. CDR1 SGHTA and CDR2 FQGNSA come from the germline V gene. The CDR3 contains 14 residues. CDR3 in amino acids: CASRSPGHNQPQHF. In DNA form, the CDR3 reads TGTGCCAGCAGGTCACCGGGCCACAATCAGCCCCAGCATTTT.

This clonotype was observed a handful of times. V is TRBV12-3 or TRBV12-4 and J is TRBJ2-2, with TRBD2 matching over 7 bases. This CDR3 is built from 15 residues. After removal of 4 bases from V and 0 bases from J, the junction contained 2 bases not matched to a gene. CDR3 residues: CASSWGGSNTGELFF. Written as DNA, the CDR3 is TGTGCCAGCAGTTGGGGGGGATCGAACACCGGGGAGCTGTTTTTT.

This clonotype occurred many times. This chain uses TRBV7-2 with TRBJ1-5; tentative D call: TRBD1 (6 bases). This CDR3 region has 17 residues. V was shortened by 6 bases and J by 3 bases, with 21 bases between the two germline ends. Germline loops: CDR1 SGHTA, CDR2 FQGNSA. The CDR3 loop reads CASSRSLGGFSNQPQHF. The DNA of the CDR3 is TGTGCCAGCAGTCGCTCTTTAGGGGGTTTCTCCAATCAGCCCCAGCATTTT.

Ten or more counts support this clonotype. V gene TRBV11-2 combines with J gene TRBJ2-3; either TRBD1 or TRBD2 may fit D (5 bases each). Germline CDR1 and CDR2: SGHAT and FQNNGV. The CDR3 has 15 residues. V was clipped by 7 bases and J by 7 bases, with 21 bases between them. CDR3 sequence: CASNHPMGELNTQYF. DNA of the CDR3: TGTGCCAGCAACCACCCCATGGGGGAGCTGAATACGCAGTATTTT.

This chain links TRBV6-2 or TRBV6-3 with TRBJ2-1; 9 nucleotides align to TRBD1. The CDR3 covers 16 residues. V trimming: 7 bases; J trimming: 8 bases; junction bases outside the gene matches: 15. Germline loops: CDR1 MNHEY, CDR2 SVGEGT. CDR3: CASKGPSNRGQHEQFF. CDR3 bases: TGTGCCAGCAAAGGTCCTAGCAACAGGGGGCAACATGAGCAGTTCTTC.

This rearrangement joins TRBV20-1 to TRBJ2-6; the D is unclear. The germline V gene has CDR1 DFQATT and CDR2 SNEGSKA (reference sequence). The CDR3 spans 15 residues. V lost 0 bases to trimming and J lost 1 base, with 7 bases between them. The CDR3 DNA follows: TGCAGTGCTAGAGATCAAGGTTCTGGGGCCAACGTCCTGACTTTC. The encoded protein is CSARDQGSGANVLTF.

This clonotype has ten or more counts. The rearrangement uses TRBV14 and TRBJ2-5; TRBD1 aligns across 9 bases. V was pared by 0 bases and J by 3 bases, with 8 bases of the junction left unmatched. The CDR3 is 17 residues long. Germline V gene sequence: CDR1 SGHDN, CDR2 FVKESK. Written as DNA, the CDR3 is TGTGCCAGCAGCCAAGATCCCCCCGGGACAGGGAAAGAGACCCAGTACTTC. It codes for CASSQDPPGTGKETQYF.

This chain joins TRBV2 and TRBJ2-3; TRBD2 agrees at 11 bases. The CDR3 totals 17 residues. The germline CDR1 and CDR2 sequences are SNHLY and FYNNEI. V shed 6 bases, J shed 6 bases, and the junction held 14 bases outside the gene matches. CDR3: CASRGVGSGGAVDTQYF. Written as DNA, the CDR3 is TGTGCCAGCAGGGGGGTGGGTAGCGGGGGGGCGGTGGATACGCAGTATTTT.